This T cell receptor beta chain was documented in a study of blood T cell repertoires in COVID-19. Study in general: In each case, the material was cDNA or gDNA derived from T cells, B-cell-depleted T cells, or PBMCs.

Germline trimming cut 2 bases from V and 1 base from J; bases unmatched to any gene: 3. Looked up from germline, CDR1 is SGHRS and CDR2 is YFSETQ. The CDR3 length is 16 residues. Everyone who took part was about 18 to 90 years old, and they came from about two dozen US areas. What the recovered Cohort 3 donors had was two negative PCRs, clearance, or symptom resolution. Note on this clone: This same CDR3 is encoded by further DNA sequences in the sample.

Authors' data handling: Reference gene primer amplification yielded estimated nucleated cell counts. Profiled with immunoSEQ multiplex PCR; TCRdb holds only in-frame clones, not every one. The V and J calls and the clone size are those of that table, but D and trimming were determined from the DNA. Among 250,000 to 300,000 clones listed, about nine tenths were seen once. This chain joins TRBV5-1 and TRBJ1-6, with 7 bases aligning to TRBD1. The specimen sequenced was PBMCs or T cells enriched from blood (not recorded which). This TCR was sampled from a woman between 35 and 50 years old who had recovered from COVID-19. The CDR3 region has the DNA TGCGCCAGCAGCTTACAGGGGACGTCCTATAATTCACCCCTCCACTTT. Encoded protein: CASSLQGTSYNSPLHF. The full variable domain, rest sourced from reference TRBV5-1 and TRBJ1-6, is KAGVTQTPRYLIKTRGQQVTLSCSPISGHRSVSWYQQTPGQGLQFLFEYFSETQRNKGNFPGRFSGRQFSNSRSEMNVSTLELGDSALYLCASSLQGTSYNSPLHFGNGTRLTVT.